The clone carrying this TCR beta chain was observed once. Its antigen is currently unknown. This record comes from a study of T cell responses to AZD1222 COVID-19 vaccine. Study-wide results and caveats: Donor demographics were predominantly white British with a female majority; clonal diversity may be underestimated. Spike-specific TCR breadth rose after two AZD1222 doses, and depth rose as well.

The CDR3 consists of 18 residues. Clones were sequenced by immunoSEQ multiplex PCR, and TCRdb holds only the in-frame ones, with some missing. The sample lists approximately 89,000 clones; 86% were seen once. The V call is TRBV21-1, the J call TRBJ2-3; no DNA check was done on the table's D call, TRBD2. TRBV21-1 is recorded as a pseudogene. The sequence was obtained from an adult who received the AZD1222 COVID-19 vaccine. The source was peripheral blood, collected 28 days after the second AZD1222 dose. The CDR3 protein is CASSPNEVAGVSTDTQYF. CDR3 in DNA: TGTGCCAGCAGCCCTAATGAGGTAGCGGGGGTAAGCACAGATACGCAGTATTTT.